This T cell receptor (beta chain) was captured in a study of CD8 T cells in Susac syndrome. On this clonotype: Compared with germline, one end of the junction differs, possibly owing to a read error.

Roughly 0.45 to 1 ug RNA was reverse transcribed with random hexamers. A single record per CDR3 protein comes from TCRdb applying MiXCR to the immunoSEQ multiplex PCR reads. The sample shows about 29,000 distinct CDR3 sequences, 94% of them seen only once. CDR1 and CDR2 (germline): SEHNR, FQNEAQ (reference sequence). The CDR3 extends over 13 amino acids. The chain employs TRBV7-9 and TRBJ1-2, with D hard to call. The sequenced sample was CD8+ T cells from PBMCs. This sequence was found in a human donor in good health. CDR3 nucleotide sequence: TGTGCCAGCACCTTAGGAGCTCGCTATGGCTACACCTTC. Translated, it gives CASTLGARYGYTF. Full variable domain (missing parts from reference TRBV7-9 and TRBJ1-2): DTGVSQNPRHKITKRGQNVTFRCDPISEHNRLYWYRQTLGQGPEFLTYFQNEAQLEKSRLLSDRFSAERPKGSFSTLEIQRTEQGDSAMYLCASTLGARYGYTFGSGTRLTVV.